This TCR beta chain was sequenced in a study of cytomegalovirus exposure and HLA in healthy donors. Data came from immunoSEQ multiplex PCR; TCRdb stores just in-frame clones and leaves some out. The data show about 180,000 clones, 87% seen once. Study-wide points: Among TCR sequences, most were rare, though some public TCRs appeared in many donors.

Germline-derived CDR1 and CDR2 are SGHAT and FQNNGV. Trimming removed 1 base from V and 2 bases from J, with 10 bases in between. CDR3 length equals 15 residues. A remark on this clone: Its target is unknown.

This TCR derives from a woman in her twenties or thirties in good health and CMV-seronegative. The J gene is TRBJ2-3, the V gene TRBV11-2; tentatively, D is TRBD2 (6 bases). Sequencing was carried out using PBMCs. CDR3 bases: TGTGCCAGCAGCTTAGCGGGGGAGGTCACAGATACGCAGTATTTT. Amino acids: CASSLAGEVTDTQYF.